This T cell receptor (beta chain) originates from a study of CD8+CD57+ T cells in acquired aplastic anemia. About the study: For CD4+ cells, healthy donors had an average of roughly 9.8 million reads.

The germline V gene encodes CDR1 SEHNR and CDR2 FQNEAQ (reference sequence). CDR3 length: 14 amino acids. Profiles of TCR beta VDJ and CDR3 were generated from a genomic DNA template. From the reads, TCRdb called clonotypes with MiXCR, one entry per CDR3 protein. There are hundreds of thousands of distinct CDR3 sequences in the sample; approximately 70% occur only once, and 3% to 5% lies in the top ten. A word on this clonotype: A read error may produce the germline difference seen at one junction end.

The TCR was taken from a human donor in good health, serving as a control. Sequenced: sorted CD4+, CD8+, or CD8+CD57+ T cells (not recorded which) from PBMCs. V and J are TRBV7-9 and TRBJ2-3; D assignment may be TRBD1 or TRBD2 (5 bases each). The CDR3 DNA is TGTGCCAGCAGCCTAGGTCCCGGGACCGACGAGCAGTACTTT. It encodes CASSLGPGTDEQYF. Full variable domain (rest looked up from reference TRBV7-9 and TRBJ2-3): DTGVSQNPRHKITKRGQNVTFRCDPISEHNRLYWYRQTLGQGPEFLTYFQNEAQLEKSRLLSDRFSAERPKGSFSTLEIQRTEQGDSAMYLCASSLGPGTDEQYFGPGTRLTVL.